The T cell receptor beta chain under discussion was sequenced for a study of regulatory T cells in long-lasting Graves disease. Study outcomes and limitations: TCR diversity was lower in persistent Graves' patients (versus newly diagnosed ones).

V lost 4 bases and J 0 bases, leaving 25 bases between the germline ends. Per germline, CDR1 MNHEY and CDR2 SMNVEV (reference sequence). This CDR3 spans 20 amino acids. Time point meaning: newly diagnosed GD, antithyroid drugs for less than 3 months. Generation of the TCR library employed RNA extracted from PBMCs. Arm-PCR of CDR3 regions and iRepertoire HTBI primers were the basis on which TCR beta libraries were built. TCRdb reprocessed the multiplex PCR reads via MiXCR and lists one record per CDR3 protein. Of 560,000 or so distinct CDR3 sequences listed, about 16% were seen once; the top ten hold more than 10%. On this clonotype itself: Its antigen is undetermined.

This same sample was also part of a study on T cells in Graves' hyperthyroidism and ophthalmopathy.

The sequences come from peripheral blood mononuclear cells (PBMCs), collected at new diagnosis, from a patient treated with antithyroid drugs. The V gene is TRBV27, the J gene TRBJ2-1; perhaps TRBD2 as D (7 bases). The TCR sequence derives from a man younger than 30 with Graves disease. This CDR3 is CASSSGQWRESGPSYNEQFF. CDR3 nucleotides: TGTGCCAGCAGTTCCGGACAGTGGCGGGAGTCAGGCCCCTCCTACAATGAGCAGTTCTTC.